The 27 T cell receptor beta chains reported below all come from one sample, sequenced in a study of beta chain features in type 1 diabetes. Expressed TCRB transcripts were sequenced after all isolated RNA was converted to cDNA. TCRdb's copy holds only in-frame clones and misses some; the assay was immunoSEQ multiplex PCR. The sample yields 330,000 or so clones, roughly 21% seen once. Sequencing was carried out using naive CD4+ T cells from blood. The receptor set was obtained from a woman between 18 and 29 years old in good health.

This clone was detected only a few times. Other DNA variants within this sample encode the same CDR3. Written as DNA, the CDR3 is TGTGCCAGTAGTCGGGACAGGAGGTATGGCTACACCTTC. Its protein is CASSRDRRYGYTF. J is TRBJ1-2 and V is TRBV19; 8 bases map to TRBD1. CDR1 is LNHDA and CDR2 is SQIVND in the germline V gene (reference sequence). The CDR3 extends over 13 amino acids. Germline trimming cut 5 bases from V and 5 bases from J; bases unmatched to any gene: 4.

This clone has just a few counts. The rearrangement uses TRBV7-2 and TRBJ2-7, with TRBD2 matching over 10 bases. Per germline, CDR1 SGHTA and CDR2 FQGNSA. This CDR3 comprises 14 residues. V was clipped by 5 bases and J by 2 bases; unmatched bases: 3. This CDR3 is CASSGTSGTYEQYF. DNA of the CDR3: TGTGCCAGCAGCGGTACTAGCGGGACCTACGAGCAGTACTTC.

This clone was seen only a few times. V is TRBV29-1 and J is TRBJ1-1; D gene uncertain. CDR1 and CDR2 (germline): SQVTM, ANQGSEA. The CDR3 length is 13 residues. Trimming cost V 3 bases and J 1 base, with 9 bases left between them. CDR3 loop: CSVDGSENTEAFF. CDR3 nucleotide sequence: TGCAGCGTTGATGGCTCAGAGAACACTGAAGCTTTCTTT.

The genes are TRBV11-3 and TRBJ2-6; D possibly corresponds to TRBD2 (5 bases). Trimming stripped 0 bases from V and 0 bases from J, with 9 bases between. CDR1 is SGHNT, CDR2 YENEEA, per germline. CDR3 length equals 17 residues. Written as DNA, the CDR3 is TGTGCCAGCAGCTTAGATCGGGGTAACTCTGGGGCCAACGTCCTGACTTTC. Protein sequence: CASSLDRGNSGANVLTF.

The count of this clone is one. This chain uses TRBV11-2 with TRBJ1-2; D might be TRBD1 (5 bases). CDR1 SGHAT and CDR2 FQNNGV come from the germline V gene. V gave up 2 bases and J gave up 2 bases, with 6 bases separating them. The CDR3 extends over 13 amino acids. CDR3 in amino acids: CASSLQGNYGYTF. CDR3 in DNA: TGTGCCAGCAGCTTACAGGGCAACTATGGCTACACCTTC.

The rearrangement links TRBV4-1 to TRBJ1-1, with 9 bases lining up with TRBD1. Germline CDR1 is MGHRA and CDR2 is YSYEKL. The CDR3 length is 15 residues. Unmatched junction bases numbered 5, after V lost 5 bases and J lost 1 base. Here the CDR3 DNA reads TGCGCCAGCAGCAAACAGGGGGCAAAGAACACTGAAGCTTTCTTT. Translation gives CASSKQGAKNTEAFF.

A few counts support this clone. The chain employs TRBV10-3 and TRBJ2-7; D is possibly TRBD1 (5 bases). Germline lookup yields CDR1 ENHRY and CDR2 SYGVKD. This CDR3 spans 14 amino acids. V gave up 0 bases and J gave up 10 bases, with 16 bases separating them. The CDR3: CAISESFDQGGQYF. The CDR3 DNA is TGTGCCATCAGTGAGTCGTTCGATCAGGGCGGACAGTACTTC.

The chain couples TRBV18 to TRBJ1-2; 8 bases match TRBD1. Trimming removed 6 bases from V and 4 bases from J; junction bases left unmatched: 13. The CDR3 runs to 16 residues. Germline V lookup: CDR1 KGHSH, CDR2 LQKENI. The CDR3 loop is CASSRPAGGFGYGYTF. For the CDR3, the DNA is TGTGCCAGCTCCCGCCCGGCAGGGGGCTTCGGCTATGGCTACACCTTC. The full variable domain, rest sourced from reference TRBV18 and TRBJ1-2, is NAGVMQNPRHLVRRRGQEARLRCSPMKGHSHVYWYRQLPEEGLKFMVYLQKENIIDESGMPKERFSAEFPKEGPSILRIQQVVRGDSAAYFCASSRPAGGFGYGYTFGSGTRLTVV.

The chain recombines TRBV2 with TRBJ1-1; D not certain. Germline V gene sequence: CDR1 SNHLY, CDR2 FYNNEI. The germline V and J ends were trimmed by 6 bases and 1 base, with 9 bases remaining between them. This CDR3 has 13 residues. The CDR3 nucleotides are TGTGCCAGCAGCGTTCAGCGGAACACTGAAGCTTTCTTT. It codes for CASSVQRNTEAFF.

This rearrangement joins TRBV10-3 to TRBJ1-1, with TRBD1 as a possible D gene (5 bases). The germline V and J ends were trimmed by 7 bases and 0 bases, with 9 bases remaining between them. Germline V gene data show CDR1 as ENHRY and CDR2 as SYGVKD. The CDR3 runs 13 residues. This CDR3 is CAIKGSLNTEAFF. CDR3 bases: TGTGCCATCAAGGGGTCTTTGAACACTGAAGCTTTCTTT.

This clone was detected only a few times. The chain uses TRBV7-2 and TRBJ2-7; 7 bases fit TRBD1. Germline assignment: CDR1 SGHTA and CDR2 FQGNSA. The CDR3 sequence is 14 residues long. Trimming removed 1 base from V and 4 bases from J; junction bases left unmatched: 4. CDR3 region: CASSLGGTVYEQYF. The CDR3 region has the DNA TGTGCCAGCAGCTTAGGGGGGACAGTATACGAGCAGTACTTC.

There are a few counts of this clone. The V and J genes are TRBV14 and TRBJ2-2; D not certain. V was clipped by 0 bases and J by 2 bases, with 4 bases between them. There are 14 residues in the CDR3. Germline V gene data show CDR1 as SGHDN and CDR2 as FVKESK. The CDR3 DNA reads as TGTGCCAGCAGCCAAGACCATAACACCGGGGAGCTGTTTTTT. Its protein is CASSQDHNTGELFF. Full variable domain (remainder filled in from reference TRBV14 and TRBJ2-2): EAGVTQFPSHSVIEKGQTVTLRCDPISGHDNLYWYRRVMGKEIKFLLHFVKESKQDESGMPNNRFLAERTGGTYSTLKVQPAELEDSGVYFCASSQDHNTGELFFGEGSRLTVL.

The CDR3: CASSEGGGQPQHF. In nucleotides, the CDR3 is TGTGCCAGCAGCGAGGGGGGGGGCCAGCCCCAGCATTTT. The chain carries TRBV13 and TRBJ1-5; D perhaps matches TRBD1 (6 bases). Germline assignment: CDR1 PRHDT and CDR2 FYEKMQ (reference sequence). The CDR3 covers 13 residues. Trimming removed 5 bases from V and 7 bases from J, with 12 bases in between.

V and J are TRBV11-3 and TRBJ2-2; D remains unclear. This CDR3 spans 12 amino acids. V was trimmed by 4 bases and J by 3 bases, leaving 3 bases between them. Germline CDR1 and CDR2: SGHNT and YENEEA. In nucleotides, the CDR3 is TGTGCCAGCAGCTCATACACCGGGGAGCTGTTTTTT. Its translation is CASSSYTGELFF.

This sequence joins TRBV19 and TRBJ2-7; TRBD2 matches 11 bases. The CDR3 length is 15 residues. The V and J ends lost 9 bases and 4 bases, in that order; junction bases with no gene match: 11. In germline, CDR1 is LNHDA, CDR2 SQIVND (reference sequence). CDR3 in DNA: TGTGCCAGCGCTGGGCTAGCGGGAGGCGGGTACGAGCAGTACTTC. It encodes CASAGLAGGGYEQYF.

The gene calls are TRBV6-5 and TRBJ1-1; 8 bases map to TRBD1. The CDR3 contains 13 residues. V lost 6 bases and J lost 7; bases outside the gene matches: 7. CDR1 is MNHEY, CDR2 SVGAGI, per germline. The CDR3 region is CASRPPGQVEAFF. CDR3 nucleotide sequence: TGTGCCAGCAGACCTCCGGGACAGGTTGAAGCTTTCTTT.

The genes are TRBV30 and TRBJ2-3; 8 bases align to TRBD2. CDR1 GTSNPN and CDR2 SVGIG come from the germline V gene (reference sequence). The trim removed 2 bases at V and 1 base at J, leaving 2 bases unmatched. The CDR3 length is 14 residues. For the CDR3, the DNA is TGTGCCTGGAGTCGAGCGGGGGGCACAGATACGCAGTATTTT. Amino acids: CAWSRAGGTDTQYF.

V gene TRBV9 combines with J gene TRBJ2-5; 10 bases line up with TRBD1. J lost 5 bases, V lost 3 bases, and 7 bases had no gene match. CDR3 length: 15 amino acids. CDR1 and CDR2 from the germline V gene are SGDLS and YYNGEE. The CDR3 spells CASSGDRGLGETQYF. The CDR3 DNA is TGTGCCAGCAGCGGGGACAGGGGCTTGGGGGAGACCCAGTACTTC.

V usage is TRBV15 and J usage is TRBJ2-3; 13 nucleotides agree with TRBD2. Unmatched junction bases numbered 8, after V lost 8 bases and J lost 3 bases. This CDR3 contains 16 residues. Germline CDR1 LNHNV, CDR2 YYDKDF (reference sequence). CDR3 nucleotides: TGTGCCACCCATCCAGGGACTAGCGGGGAGACAGATACGCAGTATTTT. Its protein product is CATHPGTSGETDTQYF.

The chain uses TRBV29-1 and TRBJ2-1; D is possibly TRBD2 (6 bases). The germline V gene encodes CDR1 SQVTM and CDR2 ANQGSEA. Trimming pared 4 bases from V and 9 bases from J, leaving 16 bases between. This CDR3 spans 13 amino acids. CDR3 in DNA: TGCAGCGTTGGGCGCGGCGGGATGGGTGAGCAGTTCTTC. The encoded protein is CSVGRGGMGEQFF.

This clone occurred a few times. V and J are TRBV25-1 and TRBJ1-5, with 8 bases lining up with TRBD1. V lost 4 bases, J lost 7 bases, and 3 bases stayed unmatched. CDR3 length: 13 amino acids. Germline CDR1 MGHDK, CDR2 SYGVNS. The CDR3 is CASSVTGGQPQHF. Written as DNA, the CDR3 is TGTGCCAGCAGTGTTACAGGGGGGCAGCCCCAGCATTTT.

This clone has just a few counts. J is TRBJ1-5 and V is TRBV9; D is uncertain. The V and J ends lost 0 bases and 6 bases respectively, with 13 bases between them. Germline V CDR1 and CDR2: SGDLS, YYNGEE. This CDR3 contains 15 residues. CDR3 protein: CASSVDYLGGQPQHF. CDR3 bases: TGTGCCAGCAGCGTAGATTACCTGGGAGGTCAGCCCCAGCATTTT.

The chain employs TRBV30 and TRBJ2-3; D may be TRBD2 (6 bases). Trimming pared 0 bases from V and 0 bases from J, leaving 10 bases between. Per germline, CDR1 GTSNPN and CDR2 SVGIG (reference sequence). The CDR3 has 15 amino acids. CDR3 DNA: TGTGCCTGGAGTGTGGGACTTACTAGCACAGATACGCAGTATTTT. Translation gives CAWSVGLTSTDTQYF.

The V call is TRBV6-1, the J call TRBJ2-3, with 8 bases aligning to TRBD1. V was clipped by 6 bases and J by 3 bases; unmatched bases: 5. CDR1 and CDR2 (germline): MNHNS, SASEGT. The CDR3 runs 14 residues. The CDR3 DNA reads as TGTGCCAGCAGCCTGACAGGGGTAACAGATACGCAGTATTTT. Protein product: CASSLTGVTDTQYF.

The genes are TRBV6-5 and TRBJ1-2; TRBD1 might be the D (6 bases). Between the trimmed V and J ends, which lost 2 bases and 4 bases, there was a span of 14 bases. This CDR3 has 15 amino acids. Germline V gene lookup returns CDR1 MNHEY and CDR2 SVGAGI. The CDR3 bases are TGTGCCAGCAGTTACCGGGGACACAGCTCCTATGGCTACACCTTC. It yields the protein CASSYRGHSSYGYTF.

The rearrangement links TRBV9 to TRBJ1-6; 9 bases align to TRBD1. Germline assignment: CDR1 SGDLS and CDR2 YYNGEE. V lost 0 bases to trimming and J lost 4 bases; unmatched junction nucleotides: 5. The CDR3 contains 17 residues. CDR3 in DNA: TGTGCCAGCAGCGTAGGGGGGACAGGGACGTATAATTCACCCCTCCACTTT. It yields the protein CASSVGGTGTYNSPLHF.

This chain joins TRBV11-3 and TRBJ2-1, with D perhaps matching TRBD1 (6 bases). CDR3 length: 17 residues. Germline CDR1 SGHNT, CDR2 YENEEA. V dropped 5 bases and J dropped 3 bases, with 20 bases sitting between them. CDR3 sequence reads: CASSRTGTIGNYNEQFF. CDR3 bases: TGTGCCAGCAGCCGAACAGGGACCATCGGGAACTACAATGAGCAGTTCTTC.